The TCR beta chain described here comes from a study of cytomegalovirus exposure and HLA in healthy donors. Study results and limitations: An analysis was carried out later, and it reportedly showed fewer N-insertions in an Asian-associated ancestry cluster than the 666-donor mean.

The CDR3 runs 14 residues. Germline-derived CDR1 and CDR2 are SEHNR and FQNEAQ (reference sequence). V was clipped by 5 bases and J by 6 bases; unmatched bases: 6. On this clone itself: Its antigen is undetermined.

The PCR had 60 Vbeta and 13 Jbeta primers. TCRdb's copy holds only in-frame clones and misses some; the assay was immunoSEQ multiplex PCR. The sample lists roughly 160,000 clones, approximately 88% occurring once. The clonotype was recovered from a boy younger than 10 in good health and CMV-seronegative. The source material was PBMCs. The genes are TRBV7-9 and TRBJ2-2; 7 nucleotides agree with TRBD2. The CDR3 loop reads CASSPNGLAGELFF. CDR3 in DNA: TGTGCCAGCAGCCCAAACGGACTAGCCGGGGAGCTGTTTTTT.